The following is a T cell receptor (beta chain) sequence with its context. Its matching antigen is unknown. In the library, individual cDNA molecules carried attached unique molecular identifiers. MiXCR, run by TCRdb on the 5' RACE reads, gives a single entry per CDR3 protein. The data hold roughly 53,000 distinct CDR3 sequences, with roughly a tenth observed a single time. This entry is derived from a study of early T cells in non-severe SARS-CoV-2 infection. Study information: Chains were not paired, and sequencing was done on bulk RNA from unsorted whole blood.

Study conclusions and caveats: Comparison of clonotypes with VDJdb favored anti-spike CD8 responses while missing private and CD4 specificities.

The CDR3 extends over 14 amino acids. Per germline, CDR1 SGHVS and CDR2 FQNEAQ. V lost 3 bases, J lost 0 bases, and 9 bases lay in between. The chain carries TRBV7-8 and TRBJ2-7, with a tentative D call TRBD1 (5 bases). Sample: whole blood. The source of this sequence is an adult who was a healthcare worker with PCR-confirmed SARS-CoV-2 infection or an uninfected control (not recorded which). The CDR3 DNA is TGTGCCAGCAGCTTTCAAGGGGCCTCCTACGAGCAGTACTTC. It translates to CASSFQGASYEQYF.